A single sample is the source of the 32 T cell receptor beta chains below, sequenced in a study of T-cell reconstitution after alpha-beta-depleted transplantation in children. Researchers prepared the TCRbeta library using unique molecular identifiers, the study reports. TCRdb passed the PCR reads through MiXCR, listing each CDR3 protein once. The sample holds more than 200,000 distinct CDR3 sequences, around 7.7% seen once. Source: PBMCs, mostly from graft donor cells, taken 360 days after TCRalphabeta/CD19-depleted stem cell transplant. The receptors here all came from a male patient between 2 and 10 years old who had a stem cell transplant for acute myeloid leukemia, so the T cells may come from the graft donor.

This clonotype was counted at least ten times. The rearrangement links TRBV10-3 to TRBJ2-6, with D possibly matching TRBD2 (6 bases). Germline V gene sequence: CDR1 ENHRY, CDR2 SYGVKD. The CDR3 is 16 amino acids. Trimming left V 9 bases short and J 1 base short, with 16 bases between. The CDR3 sequence is CAMRGDGASGANVLTF. The CDR3 region has the DNA TGTGCCATGCGGGGTGACGGAGCTTCTGGGGCCAACGTCCTGACTTTC.

This chain connects TRBV4-1 to TRBJ2-1; D remains ambiguous. CDR1 is MGHRA, CDR2 YSYEKL, per germline. Trimming stripped 8 bases from V and 0 bases from J, with 11 bases between. The CDR3 is 14 residues long. The DNA of the CDR3 is TGCGCCAGCCGCAGGTACCCCTCCTACAATGAGCAGTTCTTC. Protein product: CASRRYPSYNEQFF.

This sequence joins TRBV6-2 or TRBV6-3 and TRBJ2-1, with D hard to call. V dropped 2 bases and J dropped 10 bases, with 21 bases sitting between them. This CDR3 region has 16 residues. From germline, CDR1 is MNHEY and CDR2 SVGEGT. The chain's CDR3 is CASSYMASHHLGEQFF. The CDR3 bases are TGTGCCAGCAGTTACATGGCGTCCCACCACCTAGGGGAGCAGTTCTTC.

This chain joins TRBV12-3 or TRBV12-4 and TRBJ2-1; D unresolved. Trimming left V 5 bases short and J 3 bases short, with 8 bases between. This CDR3 is built from 13 residues. The CDR3 region is CASSPDFYNEQFF. The DNA of the CDR3 is TGTGCCAGCAGTCCCGACTTCTACAATGAGCAGTTCTTC.

This clonotype was counted between two and nine times. V is TRBV5-1 and J is TRBJ2-5, with no clear D. Trimming took off 0 bases at V and 5 bases at J, with 17 bases between the two ends. Looked up from germline, CDR1 is SGHRS and CDR2 is YFSETQ. This CDR3 region has 16 residues. The CDR3 loop reads CASSLDLRLGDETQYF. In DNA form, the CDR3 reads TGCGCCAGCAGCTTGGATCTTCGGCTAGGAGATGAGACCCAGTACTTC.

This clonotype was seen a few times. The chain links TRBV12-3 or TRBV12-4 to TRBJ2-2; 11 nucleotides match TRBD2. This CDR3 spans 18 amino acids. V was pared by 7 bases and J by 1 base, with 11 bases of the junction left unmatched. The CDR3 region has the DNA TGTGCCAGCACCCCGGGACTAGCGGCCGCTATGAACACCGGGGAGCTGTTTTTT. Protein product: CASTPGLAAAMNTGELFF.

Ten or more counts support this clonotype. The chain employs TRBV5-5 and TRBJ2-2, with D perhaps given as TRBD1 or TRBD2 (6 bases each). CDR1 is SGHKS, CDR2 YYEKEE, per germline (reference sequence). The CDR3 consists of 15 residues. V lost 2 bases and J 2 bases, leaving 10 bases between the germline ends. The CDR3 nucleotides are TGTGCCAGCAGCTTTATGGGGGGCAACACCGGGGAGCTGTTTTTT. Amino acids: CASSFMGGNTGELFF.

This clonotype was seen more than once but under ten times. The genes are TRBV4-2 and TRBJ2-7; 8 bases align to TRBD2. The germline V gene encodes CDR1 LGHNA and CDR2 YNFKEQ. CDR3 size: 15 residues. V trimming: 4 bases; J trimming: 7 bases; junction bases outside the gene matches: 12. The CDR3 reads CASSPQGQRGGEQYF. In nucleotides, the CDR3 is TGTGCCAGCAGCCCCCAGGGGCAGCGCGGGGGGGAGCAGTACTTC.

This clonotype was counted many times. The chain uses TRBV5-1 and TRBJ2-7; 10 bases are a match to TRBD2. V dropped 4 bases and J dropped 4; count of bases not matched to a gene: 8. This CDR3 is 15 amino acids long. CDR1 is SGHRS and CDR2 is YFSETQ in the germline V gene. The CDR3 spells CASSRTSGAHYEQYF. The CDR3 DNA sequence: TGCGCCAGCAGCCGGACTAGCGGAGCTCATTACGAGCAGTACTTC.

V gene TRBV4-3 combines with J gene TRBJ2-2; a possible D gene is TRBD2 (6 bases). The V end lost 4 bases, the J end lost 7 bases, and 19 bases lay between the germline ends. The CDR3 runs 16 residues. The germline CDR1 and CDR2 sequences are LGHNA and YSLEER. CDR3 DNA: TGCGCCAGCAGCCGCGGTGGGGGGAAATTTGACGGGGAGCTGTTTTTT. It specifies CASSRGGGKFDGELFF.

In this sample, this clonotype turned up a few times. This chain uses TRBV18 with TRBJ1-1, with D tentatively TRBD1 (5 bases). The germline gives CDR1 KGHSH, CDR2 LQKENI. CDR3 length equals 14 residues. V was trimmed by 1 base and J by 6 bases, leaving 12 bases between them. CDR3 loop: CASSPLAGDSEAFF. In nucleotides, the CDR3 is TGTGCCAGCTCACCACTAGCTGGGGACTCTGAAGCTTTCTTT.

This clonotype was seen only a few times. J is TRBJ1-2 and V is TRBV7-8, with D perhaps matching TRBD1 (5 bases). The V and J ends lost 5 bases and 4 bases respectively, with 20 bases between them. The V gene's germline CDR1 is SGHVS and CDR2 FQNEAQ. The CDR3 length is 16 residues. The CDR3 loop reads CASSPNGGGSAYGYTF. CDR3 DNA sequence: TGTGCCAGCAGCCCCAATGGGGGGGGATCGGCCTATGGCTACACCTTC.

This clonotype was found a few times. This chain links TRBV28 with TRBJ2-5; no clear D gene. This CDR3 region has 16 residues. The germline CDR1 and CDR2 sequences are MDHEN and SYDVKM. Trimming took 2 bases from V and 5 from J, leaving 18 bases between them. CDR3 amino acids: CASSLLATAAAETQYF. CDR3 coding DNA: TGTGCCAGCAGTTTACTGGCCACCGCAGCAGCTGAGACCCAGTACTTC.

This clonotype turned up a few times. The chain is built from TRBV6-5 and TRBJ2-2; D possibly corresponds to TRBD1 (6 bases). V was trimmed by 4 bases and J by 5 bases, leaving 11 bases between them. This CDR3 region has 14 residues. CDR1 and CDR2 from the germline V gene are MNHEY and SVGAGI. The CDR3 region is CASSWGPGTGELFF. The CDR3 DNA sequence: TGTGCCAGCAGTTGGGGGCCCGGGACCGGGGAGCTGTTTTTT.

This clonotype was seen many times. This chain links TRBV10-3 with TRBJ1-1; no reliable D call. The germline V gene has CDR1 ENHRY and CDR2 SYGVKD. The CDR3 contains 15 residues. V was pared by 6 bases and J by 1 base, with 15 bases between. This CDR3 is CAIRASIGKNTEAFF. CDR3 bases: TGTGCCATCAGGGCCTCTATAGGAAAGAACACTGAAGCTTTCTTT.

The count of this clonotype is one. Just one base apart from a much larger clone, this may be a read error. V is TRBV6-1 and J is TRBJ2-7, with TRBD1 identical over 8 bases. The germline V gene encodes CDR1 MNHNS and CDR2 SASEGT. The CDR3 consists of 13 residues. The CDR3 here is CASSGGQGFEHYV. DNA for the CDR3: TGTGCCAGCAGCGGAGGACAGGGATTTGAGCACTACGTC.

This clonotype was detected many times. V usage is TRBV15 and J usage is TRBJ2-1, with a weak D call TRBD1 (6 bases). The V gene lost 5 bases and the J gene lost 16 bases, with 21 bases spanning the gap. The CDR3 is 13 amino acids. Germline V gene sequence: CDR1 LNHNV, CDR2 YYDKDF (reference sequence). CDR3 region: CATSASLQGIGFF. CDR3 coding DNA: TGTGCCACCAGCGCAAGCTTACAGGGTATTGGATTCTTC. Full variable domain (remainder filled in from reference TRBV15 and TRBJ2-1): DAMVIQNPRYQVTQFGKPVTLSCSQTLNHNVMYWYQQKSSQAPKLLFHYYDKDFNNEADTPDNFQSRRPNTSFCFLDIRSPGLGDTAMYLCATSASLQGIGFFGPGTRLTVL.

This clonotype occurred many times. The chain combines TRBV18 with TRBJ2-7; D is unclear. The CDR3 is made up of 14 amino acids. The germline V gene encodes CDR1 KGHSH and CDR2 LQKENI. Between the trimmed V and J ends, which lost 0 bases and 3 bases, there was a span of 9 bases. For the CDR3, the DNA is TGTGCCAGCTCACCACCTTCGACACTCTACGAGCAGTACTTC. Its translation: CASSPPSTLYEQYF.

The rearrangement joins TRBV10-3 to TRBJ2-1, with 9 bases aligning to TRBD2. This CDR3 region has 17 residues. Germline-derived CDR1 and CDR2 are ENHRY and SYGVKD. The V segment lost 6 bases and the J segment 9 bases; nucleotides outside the gene matches: 18. In nucleotides, the CDR3 is TGTGCCATCAGCCTTATGATTGGGACTAGCTGGGGGGGTGAGCAGTTCTTC. Translating gives CAISLMIGTSWGGEQFF.

The rearrangement uses TRBV12-3 or TRBV12-4 and TRBJ2-1, with D maybe TRBD2 (5 bases). The CDR3 loop spans 15 amino acids. Trimming took off 0 bases at V and 2 bases at J, with 8 bases between the two ends. CDR3 loop: CASSLAGVPYNEQFF. The CDR3 region has the DNA TGTGCCAGCAGTTTAGCGGGAGTTCCCTACAATGAGCAGTTCTTC.

This clonotype occurred a few times. The V call is TRBV15, the J call TRBJ2-7, with a possible D match to TRBD1 (5 bases). V was cut by 0 bases and J by 5 bases, with 11 bases left in between. Germline loops: CDR1 LNHNV, CDR2 YYDKDF (reference sequence). The CDR3 runs 14 residues. Here the CDR3 DNA reads TGTGCCACCAGCAGAGAAAGGGGAACCCACGAGCAGTACTTC. This sequence encodes CATSRERGTHEQYF. Full variable domain (remainder filled in from reference TRBV15 and TRBJ2-7): DAMVIQNPRYQVTQFGKPVTLSCSQTLNHNVMYWYQQKSSQAPKLLFHYYDKDFNNEADTPDNFQSRRPNTSFCFLDIRSPGLGDTAMYLCATSRERGTHEQYFGPGTRLTVT.

This clonotype came up many times. The rearrangement joins TRBV5-1 to TRBJ2-2, with D tentatively TRBD2 (6 bases). From germline, CDR1 is SGHRS and CDR2 YFSETQ. V was pared by 0 bases and J by 5 bases, with 17 bases between. This CDR3 is built from 17 residues. The CDR3 loop is CASSLEVRGGWTGELFF. CDR3 coding DNA: TGCGCCAGCAGCTTGGAAGTCCGGGGAGGTTGGACCGGGGAGCTGTTTTTT.

This clonotype appeared many times. This chain joins TRBV21-1 and TRBJ2-7; TRBD2, the table's D call, lacks a check against the DNA. TRBV21-1 has pseudogene status. The CDR3 totals 13 residues. This CDR3 is CASSKVGVYEQYV. CDR3 DNA: TGTGCCAGCAGCAAAGTGGGAGTTTACGAGCAGTACGTC.

This clonotype occurred a few times. V usage is TRBV12-3 or TRBV12-4 and J usage is TRBJ2-7; 7 bases are shared with TRBD1. Trimming removed 6 bases from V and 2 bases from J; junction bases left unmatched: 7. The CDR3 length is 14 residues. The CDR3 DNA sequence: TGTGCCAGCAGCGAGGGGGCGGCAGCCTACGAGCAGTACGTC. Protein: CASSEGAAAYEQYV.

This clonotype appeared a few times. The chain joins TRBV20-1 to TRBJ1-4; D is uncertain. V lost 3 bases to trimming and J lost 5 bases, with 10 bases between them. This CDR3 region has 13 residues. The V gene's germline CDR1 is DFQATT and CDR2 SNEGSKA (reference sequence). The CDR3 DNA reads as TGCAGTGCTAGGAGGCAGGAAAATGAAAAACTGTTTTTT. It codes for CSARRQENEKLFF.

This clonotype was recorded a few times. The chain is built from TRBV10-3 and TRBJ2-2, with D maybe TRBD2 (5 bases). The germline V gene encodes CDR1 ENHRY and CDR2 SYGVKD. This CDR3 has 12 residues. The V end lost 6 bases, the J end lost 5 bases, and 7 bases lay between the germline ends. In DNA, the CDR3 is TGTGCCATCAGCCAGCGGACCGGGGAGCTGTTTTTT. Translation: CAISQRTGELFF.

Only a few counts were recorded for this clonotype. This chain uses TRBV28 with TRBJ2-5; D is undetermined. The germline V gene encodes CDR1 MDHEN and CDR2 SYDVKM. The CDR3 sequence is 12 residues long. Trimming stripped 4 bases from V and 5 bases from J, with 8 bases between. The CDR3 reads CASSSPTETQYF. The CDR3 DNA is TGTGCCAGCAGTTCCCCAACGGAGACCCAGTACTTC.

The table lists this clonotype with a few counts. One end of the junction does not line up with germline, which may come from a read error. This rearrangement joins TRBV12-3 or TRBV12-4 to TRBJ2-7; D is unclear. The CDR3 has 11 amino acids. DNA of the CDR3: TGTGCCAGCAGTACGGGCTACGGGCAGTACTTC. Amino acids: CASSTGYGQYF.

The table lists this clonotype with a few counts. This chain uses TRBV6-5 with TRBJ1-1; D uncertain. V was shortened by 2 bases and J by 1 base, with 5 bases between the two germline ends. This CDR3 has 13 residues. Germline loops: CDR1 MNHEY, CDR2 SVGAGI. The CDR3, as DNA: TGTGCCAGCAGTTACCGACAGAACACTGAAGCTTTCTTT. Protein: CASSYRQNTEAFF.

This clonotype has just a few counts. The genes are TRBV18 and TRBJ2-7; 10 bases are shared with TRBD2. The CDR3 sequence is 14 residues long. Germline V gene lookup returns CDR1 KGHSH and CDR2 LQKENI. After removal of 4 bases from V and 5 bases from J, the junction contained 5 bases not matched to a gene. CDR3 in amino acids: CASSQLAGDHEQYV. In nucleotides, the CDR3 is TGTGCCAGCTCACAGCTAGCGGGGGACCACGAGCAGTACGTC.

The table lists this clonotype with a few counts. The rearrangement joins TRBV9 to TRBJ2-5, with 9 bases aligning to TRBD2. This CDR3 spans 16 amino acids. V was clipped by 4 bases and J by 0 bases; unmatched bases: 7. Germline V lookup: CDR1 SGDLS, CDR2 YYNGEE. In nucleotides, the CDR3 is TGTGCCAGCAGCACCGCTAGCGGGACGTACCAAGAGACCCAGTACTTC. Translated, it gives CASSTASGTYQETQYF. The whole variable domain, remainder taken from reference TRBV9 and TRBJ2-5, is DSGVTQTPKHLITATGQRVTLRCSPRSGDLSVYWYQQSLDQGLQFLIQYYNGEERAKGNILERFSAQQFPDLHSELNLSSLELGDSALYFCASSTASGTYQETQYFGPGTRLLVL.

The chain is built from TRBV4-2 and TRBJ2-7; the D gene could be TRBD1 or TRBD2 (5 bases each). The V gene's germline CDR1 is LGHNA and CDR2 YNFKEQ. The germline V and J ends were trimmed by 4 bases and 0 bases, with 10 bases remaining between them. The CDR3 extends over 14 amino acids. As DNA, the CDR3 is TGTGCCAGCAGCCCCGGGGCGTTCTCCTACGAGCAGTACTTC. Translating it yields CASSPGAFSYEQYF.